This T cell receptor beta chain was found in a study of blood T cell repertoires in COVID-19. V was clipped by 3 bases and J by 4 bases; unmatched bases: 8. There are 15 residues in the CDR3. The germline V gene has CDR1 MGHRA and CDR2 YSYEKL. Repertoires were generated with immunoSEQ multiplex PCR, while TCRdb's copy carries only in-frame clones and drops some. The profile shows around 260,000 clones, 75% to 90% of them singletons. What was sequenced was PBMCs or T cells enriched from blood (not recorded which). This TCR came from a woman aged 30 to 39 who had recovered from COVID-19. The chain employs TRBV4-1 and TRBJ2-7; 8 positions match TRBD1. CDR3 nucleotides: TGCGCCAGCAGCCACACCGGACAGGGCCTATACGAGCAGTACTTC. Amino acids: CASSHTGQGLYEQYF.